What follows are 16 T cell receptor beta chains derived from one specimen sequenced in a study of blood T cell repertoires in COVID-19. Using immunoSEQ multiplex PCR, the repertoire was profiled, and TCRdb retains in-frame clones only, with some absent. Here the sample spans 250,000 to 350,000 clones, around 89% being singletons. The sequenced sample was peripheral blood. Receptor source: a man aged 25-45 years with acute or convalescent COVID-19.

The genes are TRBV6-5 and TRBJ2-2, with D possibly matching TRBD1 (5 bases). Trimming stripped 10 bases from V and 1 base from J, with 16 bases between. The CDR3 is 15 amino acids. Germline CDR1 is MNHEY and CDR2 is SVGAGI. CDR3 protein: CATRGRPLNTGELFF. DNA of the CDR3: TGTGCCACTAGGGGCAGACCTCTGAACACCGGGGAGCTGTTTTTT.

V and J are TRBV28 and TRBJ1-5; D is undetermined. CDR1 and CDR2 (germline): MDHEN, SYDVKM. Between the trimmed V and J ends, which lost 3 bases and 6 bases, there was a span of 15 bases. The CDR3 has 15 residues. The DNA for the CDR3 is TGTGCCAGCAGTTTTGTACAGATGGGTTTTCAGCCCCAGCATTTT. This translates into CASSFVQMGFQPQHF. Variable domain in full (rest from reference TRBV28 and TRBJ1-5): DVKVTQSSRYLVKRTGEKVFLECVQDMDHENMFWYRQDPGLGLRLIYFSYDVKMKEKGDIPEGYSVSREKKERFSLILESASTNQTSMYLCASSFVQMGFQPQHFGDGTRLSIL.

V usage is TRBV2 and J usage is TRBJ2-7; TRBD1 matches 8 bases. Germline lookup yields CDR1 SNHLY and CDR2 FYNNEI. V was pared by 4 bases and J by 11 bases, with 7 bases of the junction left unmatched. The CDR3 is 12 residues long. This CDR3 is CASSVLGQAKYF. CDR3 in DNA: TGTGCCAGCAGTGTACTGGGACAGGCAAAGTACTTC.

This chain links TRBV18 with TRBJ1-1, with 11 bases identical to TRBD1. This CDR3 region has 13 residues. Germline V gives CDR1 KGHSH, CDR2 LQKENI. The junction had 0 bases not matched to a gene; V was cut back by 5 bases and J by 4 bases. As DNA, the CDR3 is TGTGCCAGCTCAGGGACAGGGGGCACTGAAGCTTTCTTT. The encoded protein is CASSGTGGTEAFF.

This chain links TRBV2 with TRBJ2-7; 12 nucleotides match TRBD2. The CDR3 runs 14 residues. Germline loops: CDR1 SNHLY, CDR2 FYNNEI. V gave up 2 bases and J gave up 6 bases; unmatched junction bases: 2. CDR3 loop: CASSELLAGGEQYF. In nucleotides, the CDR3 is TGTGCCAGCAGTGAACTACTAGCGGGAGGCGAGCAGTACTTC.

This sequence joins TRBV7-9 and TRBJ1-2; D is unresolved. In germline, CDR1 is SEHNR, CDR2 FQNEAQ (reference sequence). The CDR3 loop spans 12 amino acids. The germline V and J ends were trimmed by 6 bases and 7 bases, with 12 bases remaining between them. CDR3 DNA: TGTGCCAGCAGATTAACAGTGGGTGGCTACACCTTC. Amino acid sequence: CASRLTVGGYTF. The full variable domain, its missing parts supplied by reference TRBV7-9 and TRBJ1-2, is DTGVSQNPRHKITKRGQNVTFRCDPISEHNRLYWYRQTLGQGPEFLTYFQNEAQLEKSRLLSDRFSAERPKGSFSTLEIQRTEQGDSAMYLCASRLTVGGYTFGSGTRLTVV.

This clone has just a few counts. The chain combines TRBV18 with TRBJ2-1, with 10 bases matching TRBD2. This CDR3 contains 15 residues. V trimming: 7 bases; J trimming: 7 bases; junction bases outside the gene matches: 10. Per the germline V gene, CDR1 is KGHSH and CDR2 is LQKENI. The CDR3 is CASFPSGSGGNEQFF. The CDR3 DNA reads TGTGCCAGCTTCCCTAGCGGGAGTGGGGGGAATGAGCAGTTCTTC.

V gene TRBV2 combines with J gene TRBJ2-5; TRBD1 matches at 8 bases. Germline V gene data show CDR1 as SNHLY and CDR2 as FYNNEI. The trim removed 6 bases at V and 0 bases at J, leaving 6 bases unmatched. The CDR3 totals 15 residues. The CDR3, as DNA: TGTGCCAGCAGACCGGGACAGGTGAACCAAGAGACCCAGTACTTC. Translating it yields CASRPGQVNQETQYF.

The chain links TRBV7-6 to TRBJ2-1; TRBD2 matches at 9 bases. CDR1 SGHVS and CDR2 FNYEAQ come from the germline V gene. The trim removed 8 bases at V and 9 bases at J, leaving 14 bases unmatched. The CDR3 length is 15 residues. CDR3 nucleotides: TGTGCCAGCTCCCACGGCCCAGCGGGGGGACCTGAGCAGTTCTTC. Translated: CASSHGPAGGPEQFF.

The chain couples TRBV28 to TRBJ1-6; D is unclear. Germline V gene data show CDR1 as MDHEN and CDR2 as SYDVKM. V gave up 6 bases and J gave up 7 bases, with 10 bases separating them. CDR3 length equals 13 residues. The CDR3 loop reads CASRYSINSPLHF. CDR3 coding DNA: TGTGCCAGCAGGTACAGCATAAATTCACCCCTCCACTTT.

V and J are TRBV28 and TRBJ2-1; 7 bases are shared with TRBD1. With 6 bases clipped from V and 2 bases from J, the junction kept 7 bases outside the gene matches. The CDR3 is 15 amino acids. In germline, CDR1 is MDHEN, CDR2 SYDVKM. The CDR3 DNA sequence: TGTGCCAGCAGGACCACAGGGGTGCCCTACAATGAGCAGTTCTTC. Translating gives CASRTTGVPYNEQFF.

The chain is built from TRBV5-1 and TRBJ1-1; D not resolved. There are 14 residues in the CDR3. Germline V gene sequence: CDR1 SGHRS, CDR2 YFSETQ. Deletions cut 2 bases from V and 5 bases from J, with 13 bases between. DNA for the CDR3: TGCGCCAGCAGCTTTGGGAGGGAAATGACTGAAGCTTTCTTT. Translated, it gives CASSFGREMTEAFF. The whole variable domain, filled in from reference TRBV5-1 and TRBJ1-1, reads KAGVTQTPRYLIKTRGQQVTLSCSPISGHRSVSWYQQTPGQGLQFLFEYFSETQRNKGNFPGRFSGRQFSNSRSEMNVSTLELGDSALYLCASSFGREMTEAFFGQGTRLTVV.

The chain joins TRBV18 to TRBJ2-1, with 10 bases that match TRBD2. Germline V gene data show CDR1 as KGHSH and CDR2 as LQKENI. This CDR3 contains 17 residues. V lost 1 base to trimming and J lost 2 bases; unmatched junction nucleotides: 5. CDR3 sequence (DNA): TGTGCCAGCTCACCACTGAGTCTAGCGGGAGCCTACAATGAGCAGTTCTTC. It codes for CASSPLSLAGAYNEQFF.

V gene TRBV5-1 combines with J gene TRBJ1-4; possibly TRBD1 for D (6 bases). Germline CDR1 and CDR2: SGHRS and YFSETQ. There are 15 residues in the CDR3. V lost 4 bases, J lost 0 bases, and 10 bases lay in between. The CDR3 DNA sequence: TGCGCCAGCAGCCCGACAGGAGCAACTAATGAAAAACTGTTTTTT. Residues: CASSPTGATNEKLFF.

The CDR3, as DNA: TGTGCCAGCAGTTACGAGATTCGGTCACCCCTCCACTTT. Translated: CASSYEIRSPLHF. The rearrangement links TRBV6-6 to TRBJ1-6, with D unclear. The CDR3 loop spans 13 amino acids. Trimming shortened V by 2 bases and J by 10 bases, and 9 bases separated the two germline ends. Germline lookup yields CDR1 MNHNY and CDR2 SVGAGI (reference sequence).

V gene TRBV28 combines with J gene TRBJ1-2; D ambiguous. CDR1 and CDR2 (germline): MDHEN, SYDVKM. There are 12 residues in the CDR3. V lost 6 bases and J 10 bases, leaving 15 bases between the germline ends. Here the CDR3 reads CASSPRPSDYTF. CDR3 nucleotides: TGTGCCAGCAGCCCCCGACCTAGCGACTACACCTTC.